This T cell receptor (beta chain) came from a study of CXCR3-negative and CXCR3-positive naive CD8 T cells. Study-wide background: The libraries yielded around 140 million TRB reads, about 1.5 +/- 0.3 million each.

A remark on this clonotype: The antigen is unknown.

Study-level findings and limits: CXCR3-negative naive cells had less hydrophobic TRB CDR3s than did CXCR3-positive naive cells. Naive subsets were similarly diverse, while memory CD8+ repertoires were much less diverse. TCR interaction strength was inferred from TRB CDR3 physicochemistry, as CD5 matched across naive subsets.

The CDR3 consists of 12 residues. Germline loops: CDR1 SQVTM, CDR2 ANQGSEA. The authors prepared UMI-labeled TRB cDNA libraries by 5' RACE. TCRdb re-called the 5' RACE reads and gives one entry per CDR3 protein, without DNA. This table holds 55,000 to 70,000 distinct CDR3 sequences. Triplicates of about 300,000 cells were sorted from each CD8+ T cell subset. This TCR came from a human donor in good health. Some clones in this sample may be carry-over from other donors' samples. The chain uses TRBV29-1 and TRBJ2-7. The sequenced sample was naive CXCR3+ CD8+ T cells from blood. Subset meaning: CD45RO-CCR7+CD27+CD95- naive CD8+ T cells expressing CXCR3 (TNR3+). The chain's CDR3 is CSVVGQMAEQYF.